Listed here is a single T cell receptor (beta chain). The antigen is not known. The source of the sample is a study of cytomegalovirus exposure and HLA in healthy donors. Study-level points and caveats: An analysis done earlier found most TCR beta V segments productive about 90% or about 30% of the time.

With 60 Vbeta and 13 Jbeta primers, the PCR was carried out. Sequenced by immunoSEQ multiplex PCR; TCRdb stores in-frame clones only, minus some. The sample records 90,000 to 120,000 clones, roughly four fifths being singletons. Germline CDR1 SGHRS, CDR2 YFSETQ. CDR3 length equals 16 residues. The V and J ends lost 3 bases and 0 bases, in that order; junction bases with no gene match: 5. The sequencing input was PBMCs. This TCR came from a male donor in good health and CMV-seropositive. The V and J genes are TRBV5-1 and TRBJ2-3, with 9 nucleotides matching TRBD1. CDR3 in DNA: TGCGCCAGCAGCTGGGACAGGGAGGTTAGCACAGATACGCAGTATTTT. Encoded protein: CASSWDREVSTDTQYF.